The following is a T cell receptor beta chain sequence with its context. A much bigger clone sits one base away, suggesting this may be a read error. A modified ARM-PCR protocol with three rounds of nested PCR amplified TCRbeta. TCRdb redid the calling of the multiplex PCR reads with MiXCR, one entry per CDR3 protein. The table has approximately 110,000 distinct CDR3 sequences, 50% to 70% seen once. This sample was taken from a study of tumor and adjacent non-tumor tissue in lung cancer. From germline, CDR1 is MGHDK and CDR2 SYGVNS. The V and J ends lost 6 bases and 7 bases respectively, with 15 bases between them. This CDR3 has 13 residues. This sample's RNA came from whole unsorted tissue. More than 3 cm separated this lung sample from the edge of the tumor.

Sequenced sample: distant non-tumor lung tissue. The rearrangement uses TRBV25-1 and TRBJ2-5, with D uncertain. The clonotype comes from a man between 60 and 75 years old with non-small cell lung cancer. The CDR3 sequence: CASSAVVIGTQYF. As DNA, the CDR3 is TGTGCCAGCAGCGCCGTGGTGATAGGGACCCAGTACTTC.